This T cell receptor (beta chain) is from a study of cytomegalovirus exposure and HLA in healthy donors (dated by TCRdb to 2016 to 2017). For the study in its entirety: According to a later analysis, the roughly 120 validation repertoires were produced on the same platform as the 666 repertoires of the first cohort. The study aimed to test whether cataloging public T cell receptors could reveal signatures of past pathogen exposure. Besides the first cohort of 666 subjects, a separate validation cohort made up of roughly 120 different subjects was used. High-throughput TCR immunosequencing, statistical association of individual TCRs with disease status, and machine learning were combined to predict cytomegalovirus infection status. General study outcomes and caveats: In a later analysis, TCRs clustered in the first cohort were found to also tend to co-occur in the 120 or so validation repertoires, with around 94% of cluster scores above 0. A later analysis had no HLA typing for the validation cohort, so co-occurrence there was scored across all 110 or so repertoires. The study gave a list of 150 to 200 TCR beta chains associated with cytomegalovirus. In both the original and validation cohorts, the classifier was reported to diagnose cytomegalovirus status with high specificity and sensitivity. In vitro tests confirmed that a few of the cytomegalovirus-associated TCR beta chains recognize cytomegalovirus antigens. Most TCR sequences were observed very rarely across donors, whereas some public TCRs were present in many individuals. The authors suggested that the approach could potentially be generalized to other disease states and immunological phenotypes.

In regard to this clone: The antigen this receptor binds is unknown. The record has no base qualities; no much larger clone is one base away.

The junction shows trimming of 0 bases on V and 3 bases on J, plus 17 bases between the germline ends. Taken from cysteine to phenylalanine, the CDR3 has 17 residues. Only the CDR3 DNA stays, 51 bases, in frame from base 1. Looking up the germline V gene yields CDR1 SNHLY and CDR2 FYNNEI. Libraries were built with the immunoSEQ multiplex PCR assay. In the authors' own workflow: A statistical classification framework was built for diagnosing cytomegalovirus status from the catalog of TCR beta chain sequences. What TCRdb holds here is the immuneACCESS table cut down to in-frame rearrangements. Part of the clones is not present; checked against another copy, under half of the missing clones reflect an unresolved V gene, and the others are unexplained. Clone size and the V and J calls come from that table; the DNA yielded D and trimming. This sample has approximately 82,000 clones in its table, and roughly 94% of those were observed once. The ten top clones hold 0.69% of the sample.

Donors formed part of the validation cohort, which comprised over a hundred subjects and was distinct from the first cohort of under 750 subjects. The chain is made from TRBV2 and TRBJ1-2, with the D segment identity uncertain. Sequencing input: PBMCs. The receptor's source is a woman aged 18-29 years in good health and CMV-seronegative. The nucleotide sequence is TGTGCCAGCAGTGAAGCTGTCGGCGGGGAGTTTTACTATGGCTACACCTTC. Its protein product is CASSEAVGGEFYYGYTF.